The clone carrying this TCR beta chain was found a few times. Its antigen is not identified. After template switching added a universal primer site, the resulting cDNA carried unique molecular identifiers. Each CDR3 protein is one row after TCRdb ran MiXCR on the 5' RACE reads. The sample contains 460,000 or so distinct CDR3 sequences, 13% to 15% of which appear only once. This sample was included in a study of identical twins. General study points: Recombination models fit unrelated individuals' TCR alpha sharing but underestimated twins'. Invariant T cells like MAIT and iNKT could partly confound the zero-insertion analyses.

The CDR3 is 16 residues long. CDR1 and CDR2 from the germline V gene are SEHNR and FQNEAQ (reference sequence). V trimming: 5 bases; J trimming: 3 bases; junction bases outside the gene matches: 8. The sample was also reused in another study, on yellow fever vaccine responses in identical twins.

The chain recombines TRBV7-9 with TRBJ2-2, with TRBD2 matching over 8 bases. This receptor was obtained from a young woman in good health. Sample: CD4+ T cells sorted from blood. CDR3 nucleotides: TGTGCCAGCAGCCCCTTAGCGGGGACTTACACCGGGGAGCTGTTTTTT. Its translation: CASSPLAGTYTGELFF. The full variable domain, in which reference TRBV7-9 and TRBJ2-2 provide the parts outside the CDR3, is DTGVSQNPRHKITKRGQNVTFRCDPISEHNRLYWYRQTLGQGPEFLTYFQNEAQLEKSRLLSDRFSAERPKGSFSTLEIQRTEQGDSAMYLCASSPLAGTYTGELFFGEGSRLTVL.